The 18 T cell receptor beta chains reported below all come from one sample, sequenced in a study of shared clonotypes between healthy human individuals. The assay was immunoSEQ multiplex PCR, and TCRdb's table has in-frame clones only and misses some. The data show about half a million clones, roughly three quarters seen once. Sequencing input: PBMCs. Source of these receptors: a woman in her forties in good health. Some clones in this sample may be carry-over from other donors' samples.

The chain employs TRBV13 and TRBJ2-7; D gene uncertain. The V end was cut by 4 bases, the J end by 0 bases, with 7 bases between. From germline, CDR1 is PRHDT and CDR2 FYEKMQ (reference sequence). The CDR3 runs to 13 residues. CDR3 in amino acids: CASSSFSSYEQYF. The CDR3 region has the DNA TGTGCCAGCAGCTCGTTTTCCTCCTACGAGCAGTACTTC.

This chain uses TRBV28 with TRBJ1-3; weak D call: TRBD1 (5 bases). Germline CDR1 reads MDHEN; CDR2 reads SYDVKM. The CDR3 runs to 15 residues. The V end lost 8 bases, the J end lost 2 bases, and 16 bases lay between the germline ends. For the CDR3, the DNA is TGTGCCAGCTCACTTGGGGGATTTACTGGAAACACCATATATTTT. This translates into CASSLGGFTGNTIYF.

The rearrangement uses TRBV5-1 and TRBJ2-7, with a weak D call TRBD2 (5 bases). This CDR3 has 15 amino acids. Germline V lookup: CDR1 SGHRS, CDR2 YFSETQ. Trimming left V 7 bases short and J 0 bases short, with 17 bases between. This CDR3 reads CASGEKSVSSYEQYF. The CDR3 DNA is TGCGCCAGCGGGGAGAAGTCGGTGAGCTCCTACGAGCAGTACTTC.

The chain uses TRBV9 and TRBJ2-7; maybe TRBD2 (5 bases). V shed 0 bases and J shed 6 bases, with 16 bases lying between them. Germline CDR1 and CDR2: SGDLS and YYNGEE. CDR3 length: 15 amino acids. The CDR3 nucleotides are TGTGCCAGCAGCGTAGAGGAGAGGACTCGCTCCGAGCAGTACTTC. It translates to CASSVEERTRSEQYF.

In the case of this clone: A far larger clone is a single base away, which makes a read error likely. V usage is TRBV4-2 and J usage is TRBJ2-5, with 13 positions matching TRBD2. The DNA end lines up better with TRBJ2-7; the J call may be wrong. Looked up from germline, CDR1 is LGHNA and CDR2 is YNFKEQ. There are 16 residues in the CDR3. CDR3 loop: CASSQDRTSGSYEQYF. The CDR3 coding sequence is TGTGCCAGCAGCCAAGATCGGACTAGCGGGAGCTACGAGCAGTACTTC.

The V gene is TRBV28, the J gene TRBJ2-5; TRBD2 aligns across 7 bases. Trimming took 5 bases from V and 1 from J; bases not matched to a gene: 10. The germline CDR1 and CDR2 sequences are MDHEN and SYDVKM. This CDR3 is 16 amino acids long. CDR3 region: CASSLSSGALQETQYF. The DNA for the CDR3 is TGTGCCAGCAGTCTTTCTAGCGGAGCACTCCAAGAGACCCAGTACTTC.

This clone came up once. The J gene is TRBJ1-5, the V gene TRBV4-1; perhaps TRBD1 as D (6 bases). Per germline, CDR1 MGHRA and CDR2 YSYEKL. The CDR3 is 15 amino acids. V was pared by 2 bases and J by 3 bases, with 11 bases between. The CDR3 is CASSQRTGSNQPQHF. CDR3 bases: TGCGCCAGCAGCCAACGTACAGGGTCCAATCAGCCCCAGCATTTT.

Points on this clone: A far larger clone lies a single base away; this is likely a read error. Other DNA sequences in this specimen translate into the identical CDR3. The chain couples TRBV30 to TRBJ1-5; no firm D call. CDR1 is GTSNPN, CDR2 SVGIG, per germline (reference sequence). This CDR3 is built from 14 residues. The CDR3 region has the DNA TGTGCCTGGAGTGTGATACAAAGCAATCAGCCCCAGCACTTT. Translated: CAWSVIQSNQPQHF.

This chain connects TRBV5-1 to TRBJ2-7; D ambiguous. V lost 2 bases and J 4 bases, leaving 16 bases between the germline ends. CDR3 length: 15 residues. CDR1 and CDR2 from the germline V gene are SGHRS and YFSETQ. The CDR3 loop is CASSFDVATRYEQYF. Written as DNA, the CDR3 is TGCGCCAGCAGCTTTGATGTGGCCACCAGATACGAGCAGTACTTC. Combining the CDR3 with reference TRBV5-1 and TRBJ2-7 gives the whole variable domain KAGVTQTPRYLIKTRGQQVTLSCSPISGHRSVSWYQQTPGQGLQFLFEYFSETQRNKGNFPGRFSGRQFSNSRSEMNVSTLELGDSALYLCASSFDVATRYEQYFGPGTRLTVT.

As to this clone: A read error may produce the germline difference seen at one junction end. The chain employs TRBV7-2 and TRBJ2-5, with 7 bases lining up with TRBD2. CDR1 is SGHTA and CDR2 is FQGNSA in the germline V gene. The length of the CDR3 is 16 residues. The CDR3 DNA reads as TGTGCCAGCAGCTTAGTCGGGGGACTACCCCAAGAGAGCCAGTACTTC. It specifies CASSLVGGLPQESQYF.

The chain has TRBV9 and TRBJ2-3, with 7 bases lining up with TRBD2. Germline V lookup: CDR1 SGDLS, CDR2 YYNGEE. J was trimmed by 4 bases and V by 2 bases; bases with no gene match: 19. The CDR3 consists of 19 residues. Here the CDR3 reads CASSVSVSGRASVADTQYF. The DNA of the CDR3 is TGTGCCAGCAGCGTGTCAGTCTCGGGGAGGGCCAGCGTCGCAGATACGCAGTATTTT.

The V call is TRBV7-9, the J call TRBJ2-3, with D possibly called TRBD1 or TRBD2 (5 bases each). Trimming removed 5 bases at V and 1 base at J, with 13 bases between. CDR1 is SEHNR and CDR2 is FQNEAQ in the germline V gene (reference sequence). This CDR3 has 15 amino acids. In nucleotides, the CDR3 is TGTGCCAGCAGCGTGTCCCGGGACGGCACAGATACGCAGTATTTT. Translated, it gives CASSVSRDGTDTQYF. The entire variable domain, with the rest obtained from reference TRBV7-9 and TRBJ2-3, is as follows: DTGVSQNPRHKITKRGQNVTFRCDPISEHNRLYWYRQTLGQGPEFLTYFQNEAQLEKSRLLSDRFSAERPKGSFSTLEIQRTEQGDSAMYLCASSVSRDGTDTQYFGPGTRLTVL.

V usage is TRBV7-9 and J usage is TRBJ1-2; 10 bases agree with TRBD1. The CDR3 is 16 residues long. CDR1 is SEHNR and CDR2 is FQNEAQ in the germline V gene (reference sequence). V shed 4 bases, J shed 6 bases, and the junction held 11 bases outside the gene matches. The CDR3 nucleotides read TGTGCCAGCAGCTCTTCTAGGACAGGGGGTAGTCATGGCTACACCTTC. Encoded protein: CASSSSRTGGSHGYTF.

This chain joins TRBV21-1 and TRBJ2-1. TRBV21-1 is a recognized pseudogene. The CDR3 runs 16 residues. The CDR3 coding sequence is TGTGCCAGCAGCAAAGGTGATATAGGCTCCTACAATGAGCAGTTCTTC. Amino acid sequence: CASSKGDIGSYNEQFF.

For this clone: One end of the junction varies from germline; a read error may be responsible. The J gene is TRBJ2-7, the V gene TRBV7-7, with 10 nucleotides matching TRBD2. Germline lookup yields CDR1 SSHAT and CDR2 FNYEAQ (reference sequence). This CDR3 region has 18 residues. The CDR3 DNA reads as TGTGCTAGCAGCTTAGCACCTCGGACTAGCGGTTTCTCGGGGGAGCAGTACTTC. This encodes CASSLAPRTSGFSGEQYF.

On this clone itself: This likely traces to a read error, being one base from a far larger clone. The same CDR3 also results from other DNA sequences found in this sample. The chain joins TRBV4-1 to TRBJ1-2; D uncertain. Germline CDR1 is MGHRA and CDR2 is YSYEKL. The CDR3 covers 16 residues. Here the CDR3 reads CASSQGLLNFNYGYTF. The CDR3 coding sequence is TGCGCCAGCAGCCAAGGGTTGTTGAACTTCAACTATGGTTACACCTTC.

The V call is TRBV11-2, the J call TRBJ1-1, with TRBD1 identical over 7 bases. With V trimmed by 8 bases and J by 2 bases, 11 bases remained unmatched. The CDR3 has 15 residues. The germline V gene has CDR1 SGHAT and CDR2 FQNNGV. CDR3 nucleotide sequence: TGTGCCAGCGGGGGTCGGACAGGTGTTAACACTGAAGCTTTCTTT. Translating gives CASGGRTGVNTEAFF.

This clone was detected a few times. The genes are TRBV18 and TRBJ2-2, with no clear D. Trimming pared 3 bases from V and 5 bases from J, leaving 13 bases between. Germline V lookup: CDR1 KGHSH, CDR2 LQKENI. This CDR3 is 15 amino acids long. The CDR3 here is CASSPQRGETGELFF. In nucleotides, the CDR3 is TGTGCCAGCTCACCGCAGCGAGGCGAGACCGGGGAGCTGTTTTTT.